This T cell receptor beta chain was observed in a study of cytomegalovirus exposure and HLA in healthy donors. About the research overall: HLA-typed donors were the source of 80 million to 90 million unique TCRs, which an early data release held. Genotyping showed roughly 86% of almost 400 donors falling in the Caucasian-associated ancestry cluster.

Overall study findings and caveats: Most TCR sequences showed up rarely, but some public TCRs showed up in many donors. Altogether, 150 to 200 TCR beta chains were recorded as cytomegalovirus-associated.

V lost 4 bases to trimming and J lost 3 bases; unmatched junction nucleotides: 6. Germline V gene data show CDR1 as MNHNY and CDR2 as SVGAGI (reference sequence). This CDR3 is 14 amino acids long. With respect to this clone: Its target is not known.

60 Vbeta and 13 Jbeta primers were used in PCR. Clones were sequenced by immunoSEQ multiplex PCR, and TCRdb holds only the in-frame ones, with some missing. The data contain approximately 220,000 clones, nearly 80% of them singletons. Sequencing input: PBMCs. The sequence came from a male donor in good health and CMV-seronegative. The chain joins TRBV6-6 to TRBJ2-7; 7 bases are shared with TRBD1. CDR3 in DNA: TGTGCCAGCAGTTCTCCAGGGACAGACTACGAGCAGTACTTC. This sequence encodes CASSSPGTDYEQYF.